Reported below is one TCR beta chain. Its antigen is unidentified. In the authors' workflow: Because ImmunoSEQ provided only junction sequences with no quality scores, the filtering differed. Clones were sequenced by immunoSEQ multiplex PCR, and TCRdb holds only the in-frame ones, with some missing. V and J calls and clone size are as listed in that table; D and trimming were resolved from the DNA. This sample has about 580,000 clones, with 95% to 98% found just once. This entry belongs to a study of shared clonotypes between healthy human individuals. Notes on the study in general: With four donors compared, roughly 5% of naive CD4 clonotypes were shared.

V lost 1 base and J lost 8, with 6 bases in between. Per the germline V gene, CDR1 is SGHTA and CDR2 is FQGNSA. The CDR3 length is 12 residues. The naive CD8 population came from CD45RO-negative cells selected for CCR7, without terminally differentiated effector memory CD45RA+ cells. Every one of the donors was a Caucasian adult that lived in Nashville, Tennessee. Sequencing used naive CD8+ T cells sorted from blood. This clonotype originated in a young man in good health. This chain uses TRBV7-2 with TRBJ2-1; D unclear. CDR3 nucleotide sequence: TGTGCCAGCAGCTTAGAGGGATATGAGCAGTTCTTC. This sequence encodes CASSLEGYEQFF. The whole variable domain, remainder taken from reference TRBV7-2 and TRBJ2-1, is GAGVSQSPSNKVTEKGKDVELRCDPISGHTALYWYRQSLGQGLEFLIYFQGNSAPDKSGLPSDRFSAERTGGSVSTLTIQRTQQEDSAVYLCASSLEGYEQFFGPGTRLTVL.